The clone carrying this T cell receptor beta chain has more than one count but fewer than ten. Its target is unknown. This record comes from a study of PD-1 blockade in mismatch repair-deficient tumors. Study-level background: All were previously treated, progressing patients with 12 mismatch repair-deficient cancer types. Study-level points and caveats: After pembrolizumab, tumor-resident clones rose rapidly, then generally contracted before radiologic responses.

TCR sequencing covered a few patients who responded to pembrolizumab. Method: immunoSEQ multiplex PCR; TCRdb's copy keeps in-frame clones and lacks some. The sample records approximately 79,000 clones, 80% to 90% being singletons. Trimming took 5 bases from V and 6 from J; bases not matched to a gene: 7. The length of the CDR3 is 13 residues. CDR1 and CDR2 (germline): SGHVS, FQNEAQ. This rearrangement joins TRBV7-8 to TRBJ2-7; TRBD1 matches at 7 bases. The sample consisted of peripheral blood, taken 44 weeks after starting pembrolizumab. This clonotype originated in an adult with mismatch repair-deficient cancer. The DNA of the CDR3 is TGTGCCAGCAGCCTAGACAGGGATGGCGAGCAGTACTTC. It codes for CASSLDRDGEQYF.